This entry is about one T cell receptor beta chain. Antigen unknown. This CDR3 region has 15 residues. CDR1 SGHRS and CDR2 YFSETQ come from the germline V gene. After removal of 4 bases from V and 0 bases from J, the junction contained 6 bases not matched to a gene. Treatment specified: some 20 received Ad26.COV2.S at low or high dose, single or two shots; roughly five received placebo; per-sample allocation not given. All samples were drawn on day 63, counting from the first vaccine or placebo injection. The data were taken from a study of Ad26.COV2.S vaccination and SARS-CoV-2 variants. Study-wide results and caveats: Vaccine and placebo groups showed comparable non-spike TCR breadth.

The method was immunoSEQ multiplex PCR; TCRdb's version includes in-frame clones alone and lacks a portion of them. Of approximately 480,000 clones in the sample, approximately 90% were seen once. Specimen: peripheral blood, collected in a trial of Ad26.COV2.S vaccine versus placebo. This receptor was identified in a person between 18 and 60 years old who received the Ad26.COV2.S COVID-19 vaccine or a placebo. The chain has TRBV5-1 and TRBJ2-7; 8 positions agree with TRBD1. The CDR3 protein is CASSPRTGNSYEQYF. CDR3 DNA: TGCGCCAGCAGCCCTAGGACAGGGAACTCCTACGAGCAGTACTTC.